Listed below are T cell receptor beta chains from one sample, sequenced in a study of long-term antiretroviral therapy in people with HIV. TCRdb's table, derived via immunoSEQ multiplex PCR, lists solely in-frame clones and lacks some. Of 10,000 or so clones in the sample, more than 80% are singletons; the top ten hold about a sixth. Specimen: unsorted PBMCs, collected 0.7 years after starting antiretroviral therapy. These receptors were obtained from a man aged 35 to 55 with HIV. CDR3s include the opening cysteine and the closing phenylalanine or tryptophan. The D gene is left open where the match is weak.

V gene	D gene	J gene	CDR3 DNA	CDR3 protein
TRBV29-1	TRBD1	TRBJ1-1	TGCAGCGTTGAAAATCCTTCGGGGACAGGCCGGAACACTGAAGCTTTCTTT	CSVENPSGTGRNTEAFF
TRBV19	TRBD2	TRBJ2-3	TGTGCCAGTAGTATAGGACTAGCGGGAGCCACAGATACGCAGTATTTT	CASSIGLAGATDTQYF
TRBV7-6	NA	TRBJ1-3	TGTGCCAGCAGCTTAGGAAGGGCGGCGAGCTCTGGAAACACCATATATTTT	CASSLGRAASSGNTIYF
TRBV5-1	NA	TRBJ2-1	TGCGCCAGCAGCTTTTTAAGCGGCAATGAGCAGTTCTTC	CASSFLSGNEQFF
TRBV7-3	NA	TRBJ2-1	TGTGCCAGCAGCTCTTCAAACAATGAGCAGTTCTTC	CASSSSNNEQFF
TRBV5-1	NA	TRBJ1-1	TGCGCCAGCAGCTTGCTGGACGGGACTGAAGCTTTCTTT	CASSLLDGTEAFF
TRBV7-3	TRBD1	TRBJ2-2	TGTGCCAGCAGCCCGATTAGGACAGGGCACACCGGGGAGCTGTTTTTT	CASSPIRTGHTGELFF
TRBV27	NA	TRBJ2-5	TGTGCCAGCAGTTTTGTACTTACAGGGAAAGAGACCCAGTACTTC	CASSFVLTGKETQYF
TRBV28	TRBD2	TRBJ2-1	TGTGCCAGCAGTTTACTTGAAGGGACTACCTACAATGAGCAGTTCTTC	CASSLLEGTTYNEQFF
TRBV4-2	TRBD2	TRBJ2-1	TGTGCCAGCAGTAAAGCGGGAGGGGATAACAATGAGCAGTTCTTC	CASSKAGGDNNEQFF
TRBV6-5	TRBD1	TRBJ2-7	TGTGCCAGCAGTTCGGACAGGGAAACGTACGAGCAGTACTTC	CASSSDRETYEQYF
TRBV14	TRBD1	TRBJ1-2	TGTGCCAGCAGCCAATATACTGGACAGGGGATCGGCTACACCTTC	CASSQYTGQGIGYTF
TRBV30	NA	TRBJ1-1	TGTGCCTGGAGTACAGGCATGAACACTGAAGCTTTCTTT	CAWSTGMNTEAFF
TRBV2	TRBD1	TRBJ1-2	TGTGCCAGCAGGAGGGACAGCGACATCTATGGCTACACCTTC	CASRRDSDIYGYTF
TRBV6-5	NA	TRBJ1-4	TGTGCCAGCTCCCTTTGGTTAGATGAAAAACTGTTTTTT	CASSLWLDEKLFF
TRBV29-1	TRBD2	TRBJ2-5	TGCAGCCCCAGGGACTACGTGACCCAGTACTTC	CSPRDYVTQYF
TRBV5-1	NA	TRBJ2-2	TGCGCCAGCAGGGCCTCGAACACCGGGGAGCTGTTTTTT	CASRASNTGELFF
TRBV11-1	NA	TRBJ1-3	TGTGCCAGCAGCGTTCCGGGAGGCAACTCTGGAAACACCATATATTTT	CASSVPGGNSGNTIYF